This T cell receptor beta chain was identified during a study of T-cell reconstitution after alpha-beta-depleted transplantation in children. Construction of the TCRbeta library involved unique molecular identifiers. TCRdb reprocessed the PCR reads with MiXCR, giving one entry per CDR3 protein. The top ten hold over 25% of the sample, which has around 960,000 distinct CDR3 sequences, about 29% seen once. About this clonotype: Its target is not known.

Broader study findings: T-cell numbers and diversity one year post-transplant derived largely from freshly generated T cells. Some patients' high day-60 TCRbeta diversity was traced to surviving recipient T cells and thymic progenitors. Several hundred expanded graft clones reportedly were the source of alpha-beta T cells about two months after transplant.

The CDR3 loop spans 15 amino acids. The germline CDR1 and CDR2 sequences are GTSNPN and SVGIG (reference sequence). With 2 bases clipped from V and 4 bases from J, the junction kept 10 bases outside the gene matches. The sample was PBMCs, mostly from graft donor cells, taken 360 days after TCRalphabeta/CD19-depleted stem cell transplant. This chain uses TRBV30 with TRBJ1-1; the match to TRBD1 covers 7 bases. This clonotype was sampled from a boy in the first two years of life who had a stem cell transplant for SCID, so the T cells may come from the graft donor. CDR3 in amino acids: CAWSPGGSRVTEAFF. Written as DNA, the CDR3 is TGTGCCTGGAGTCCAGGGGGTAGTAGGGTCACTGAAGCTTTCTTT.